This TCR beta chain comes out of a study of beta chain features in type 1 diabetes (dated by TCRdb to 2017 to 2018). At the level of the whole study: No differences in mean age, gender distribution, total cell number or subset yield were found between patients and healthy donors. Across all samples, fewer than 130 million sorted cells were examined, and cell number per subset correlated strongly with RNA yield. In the study, recently diagnosed type 1 diabetes patients and matched healthy donors were compared on the TCRB repertoires of their sorted circulating CD4+ T cell subsets. Regulatory and stem cell-like memory subsets were obtained from only 8 patients and roughly 8 healthy donors, while naive and central memory subsets were obtained from all 30 or so donors. The full study reports these points: Sequencing cDNA rather than genomic DNA could over-represent highly expressing activated cells, although activation and CD3 levels did not differ between groups. A moderate but significant shortening of TCRB CDR3 length was observed in type 1 diabetes patients in all four CD4+ subsets. Shorter templates might have been favored by PCR, but patient and control samples were amplified and corrected together, so both groups would have been affected equally by any skew. Because the HLA sub-analyses included only small numbers of individuals, any influence of HLA type on TCRB rearrangement was left unresolved. At VDJ recombination sites, patients with type 1 diabetes made fewer insertions and deleted more nucleotides, a pattern implying thymic rearrangement abnormalities. Naive, central memory and regulatory TCRB repertoires appeared more similar among patients than among healthy donors.

A remark on this clone: Which antigen it targets is not known. Base qualities are not at hand, and no much larger clone is one base apart.

The entire isolated RNA was reverse transcribed using the High Capacity cDNA Reverse Transcription Kit, and thus expressed TCRB transcripts were sequenced. Deep immunoSEQ sequencing was performed on naive, central memory and regulatory T cell samples, with an average of roughly 3.3 million total reads per sample. Sorted cells were lysed in RLT buffer and RNA was extracted with DNase-treated RNeasy Micro or Mini kits, depending on cell number. To prevent cross-contamination, every cell subset was processed on its own, while patient and healthy donor samples were processed together. TCRB sequences were amplified from cDNA with the immunoSEQ multiplex PCR, producing 87-bp fragments spanning the CDR3 region. Sequencing of the amplicons was done on the Illumina HiSeq platform. In the original analysis: PCR bias was corrected computationally using synthetic template baselines, and reads within Hamming distance 2 were collapsed, with unmergeable singletons discarded. Reads were aligned against IMGT so that V, D and J genes, CDR3 length and insertions or deletions at six rearrangement sites could be assigned. Clonotype counts were normalized to sorted cell number within each subset before computing true diversity and Gini coefficients with the tcR R package. The overlap coefficient, calculated on TCRB nucleotide sequences, was used to quantify repertoire sharing. Out-of-frame TCRB sequences from naive cells were analyzed as a proxy for the pre-selection repertoire. As stored in TCRdb, this immuneACCESS dataset retains in-frame rearrangements with V and J assigned. A fraction of the clones does not appear; measured against another copy, unresolved V genes explain less than half of the discrepancy, and the remainder lacks a known reason. V and J calls plus clone size are reproduced from that table; the DNA served to infer D and trimming. The sample table shows 680,000 or so clones, and around 16% are seen once. The ten largest clones take up roughly 0.098% of the sample.

Each donor gave one peripheral blood draw, around 0.12 L on average, collected into heparinised tubes. Using a panel that included CD45RO, CCR7, CD25, CD127, CD95 and CD27, naive, central memory, regulatory and stem cell-like memory CD4+ T cells were sorted on a BD FACSAria II. Every sorted population had a purity above 95%. Right away, PBMCs were isolated by Lymphoprep density gradient centrifugation and were stained directly, with no culture step. Samples were stained and sorted in pairs, with one healthy donor and one patient per experiment, so that batch effects were minimized. The sequenced sample consisted of naive CD4+ T cells from blood. The sample's cell subset or site label, decoded: true naive CD4+ T cells. This sequence was found in a man between 18 and 35 years old in good health.

CDR3 protein: CAISEVQRTGELFF. The sequenced DNA is TGTGCCATCAGTGAAGTACAGAGGACCGGGGAGCTGTTTTTT. Recombination connected TRBV10-3 to TRBJ2-2; the D gene cannot be resolved reliably. Including the terminal cysteine and phenylalanine, the CDR3 comprises 14 residues. Kept here is only the CDR3 DNA, which spans 42 bases and is read in frame from base 1. According to the germline V gene, CDR1 reads ENHRY and CDR2 reads SYGVKD. A distance of 10 bases separates the germline ends of V and J, which lose 3 bases and 5 bases respectively.